This is a list of T cell receptor beta chains from one sample in a study of Graves' ophthalmopathy and Graves' hyperthyroidism. TCRdb ran MiXCR on the multiplex PCR reads and lists one entry per CDR3 protein. The table lists a few hundred thousand distinct CDR3 sequences, approximately 18% of them singletons. The specimen sequenced was peripheral blood. The receptors here all came from an adult woman with stable Graves' hyperthyroidism. Both conserved end residues are part of each CDR3. Clone size is given for some rows only: seen once, a few or many times, or a class if the clone is expanded.

clone_size v_call cdr3_length cdr3_aa
once TRBV20-1 11 CSARSASPLHF
many TRBV24-1 13 CATSVRGRNEQFF
many TRBV28 13 CASRGISGNTIYF
many TRBV6-2/TRBV6-3 17 CASSYGWTGPGNTEAFF
many TRBV6-1 11 CASGTLYEQYF
many TRBV28 14 CASSLQDGGAKKYF
many TRBV19 16 CASSIEGLPGANVLTF
many TRBV12-3/TRBV12-4 11 CASSFRETQYF
many TRBV7-9 15 CASSRPGLRQETQYF
- TRBV9 15 CASSVAAGQGYGYTF
many TRBV27 15 CASSFTWGNQETQYF
many TRBV3-1 14 CASSFRQYNSPLHF
- TRBV5-1 17 CASSREKGAGDTGELFF
- TRBV6-5 16 CASSYSGAVRAYEQYF
many TRBV28 15 CASSLGLAGLGEQYF
many TRBV5-1 15 CASSLEGLREREQYF
many TRBV6-2/TRBV6-3 15 CASSYGTGGFYGYTF
many TRBV28 15 CASSPRLAATYEQYF
many TRBV7-2 16 CASSLGVGVSSYEQYF
many TRBV12-3/TRBV12-4 14 CASSLRHPNTEAFF
many TRBV12-3/TRBV12-4 16 CASSTSGRLSSETQYF
many TRBV19 13 CASSDRTKETQYF
once TRBV6-1 14 CASKRDRGRSPLHF
many TRBV28 15 CASSGGAVPNYGYTF
many TRBV6-1 14 CASSEGGPRLGLHF
many TRBV12-3/TRBV12-4 16 CASSRDRYRIQETQYF
- TRBV6-2/TRBV6-3 17 CASSRNWGSVRVETQYF
- TRBV6-1 17 CASSRIVGQERSQPQHF
- TRBV12-3/TRBV12-4 14 CASSLGTVTDTQYF
many TRBV12-3/TRBV12-4 14 CASSESDRGNTIYF
many TRBV6-1 15 CASSDPTDYQETQYF
few TRBV15 15 CATSRDRDSQETQYF
many TRBV4-2 15 CASSQGAGGNTEAFF
many TRBV7-2 14 CASSLVPGMYEQYF
many TRBV7-8 16 CASSLFGGPANYGYTF
many TRBV28 11 CATALQETQYF
- TRBV6-2/TRBV6-3 13 CASSPQGGNIKYF
many TRBV7-8 18 CASSLVIAGVFGSNEQYF
many TRBV28 13 CAISVRGQETQYF
many TRBV24-1 16 CATSDLGQGNTGELFF
many TRBV6-5 13 CASSWLESYEQYF
- TRBV5-1 13 CASSLQGAPEAFF
many TRBV7-2 17 CASSLARGTGRSYEQYF
many TRBV12-3/TRBV12-4 15 CASNTRGLNTGELFF
many TRBV29-1 16 CSVEWGGGRMNTEAFF
- TRBV7-9 13 CASSTGRLIEQYF
many TRBV7-8 18 CASSLGLGKREGYYEQYF
- TRBV6-2/TRBV6-3 13 CASSYRVGGEQYF
many TRBV28 14 CASSSDRVYQPQHF
many TRBV27 13 CASRQTGVDGYTF
- TRBV13 15 CASSLEGQGTYEQYF
many TRBV28 14 CASSPSGPNSPLHF
- TRBV12-3/TRBV12-4 13 CATRTGVTGELFF
many TRBV6-2/TRBV6-3 15 CASSSGAGGPRTQYF